This T cell receptor (beta chain) was found in a study of post-analysis software for immune sequencing data. The TCR beta cDNA libraries contained unique molecular identifiers. TCRdb fed the PCR reads into MiXCR, producing one record per CDR3 protein. Here the sample spans 800,000 to 950,000 distinct CDR3 sequences, roughly 58% being singletons. Trimming left V 0 bases short and J 1 base short, with 5 bases between. This CDR3 comprises 14 residues. The V gene's germline CDR1 is KGHSH and CDR2 LQKENI. Findings and caveats of the study: Five TRBV segments, TRBV5-6, TRBV5-1 and TRBV20-1 among them, were found more frequent in patients than controls.

This clonotype has only a few counts. Its antigen remains unidentified. Source material: blood. This TCR was recovered from a girl aged 5-17 years with multiple sclerosis. V and J are TRBV18 and TRBJ2-3; D remains unclear. The CDR3 spells CASSPPRGTDTQYF. In DNA form, the CDR3 reads TGTGCCAGCTCACCACCTAGGGGCACAGATACGCAGTATTTT.